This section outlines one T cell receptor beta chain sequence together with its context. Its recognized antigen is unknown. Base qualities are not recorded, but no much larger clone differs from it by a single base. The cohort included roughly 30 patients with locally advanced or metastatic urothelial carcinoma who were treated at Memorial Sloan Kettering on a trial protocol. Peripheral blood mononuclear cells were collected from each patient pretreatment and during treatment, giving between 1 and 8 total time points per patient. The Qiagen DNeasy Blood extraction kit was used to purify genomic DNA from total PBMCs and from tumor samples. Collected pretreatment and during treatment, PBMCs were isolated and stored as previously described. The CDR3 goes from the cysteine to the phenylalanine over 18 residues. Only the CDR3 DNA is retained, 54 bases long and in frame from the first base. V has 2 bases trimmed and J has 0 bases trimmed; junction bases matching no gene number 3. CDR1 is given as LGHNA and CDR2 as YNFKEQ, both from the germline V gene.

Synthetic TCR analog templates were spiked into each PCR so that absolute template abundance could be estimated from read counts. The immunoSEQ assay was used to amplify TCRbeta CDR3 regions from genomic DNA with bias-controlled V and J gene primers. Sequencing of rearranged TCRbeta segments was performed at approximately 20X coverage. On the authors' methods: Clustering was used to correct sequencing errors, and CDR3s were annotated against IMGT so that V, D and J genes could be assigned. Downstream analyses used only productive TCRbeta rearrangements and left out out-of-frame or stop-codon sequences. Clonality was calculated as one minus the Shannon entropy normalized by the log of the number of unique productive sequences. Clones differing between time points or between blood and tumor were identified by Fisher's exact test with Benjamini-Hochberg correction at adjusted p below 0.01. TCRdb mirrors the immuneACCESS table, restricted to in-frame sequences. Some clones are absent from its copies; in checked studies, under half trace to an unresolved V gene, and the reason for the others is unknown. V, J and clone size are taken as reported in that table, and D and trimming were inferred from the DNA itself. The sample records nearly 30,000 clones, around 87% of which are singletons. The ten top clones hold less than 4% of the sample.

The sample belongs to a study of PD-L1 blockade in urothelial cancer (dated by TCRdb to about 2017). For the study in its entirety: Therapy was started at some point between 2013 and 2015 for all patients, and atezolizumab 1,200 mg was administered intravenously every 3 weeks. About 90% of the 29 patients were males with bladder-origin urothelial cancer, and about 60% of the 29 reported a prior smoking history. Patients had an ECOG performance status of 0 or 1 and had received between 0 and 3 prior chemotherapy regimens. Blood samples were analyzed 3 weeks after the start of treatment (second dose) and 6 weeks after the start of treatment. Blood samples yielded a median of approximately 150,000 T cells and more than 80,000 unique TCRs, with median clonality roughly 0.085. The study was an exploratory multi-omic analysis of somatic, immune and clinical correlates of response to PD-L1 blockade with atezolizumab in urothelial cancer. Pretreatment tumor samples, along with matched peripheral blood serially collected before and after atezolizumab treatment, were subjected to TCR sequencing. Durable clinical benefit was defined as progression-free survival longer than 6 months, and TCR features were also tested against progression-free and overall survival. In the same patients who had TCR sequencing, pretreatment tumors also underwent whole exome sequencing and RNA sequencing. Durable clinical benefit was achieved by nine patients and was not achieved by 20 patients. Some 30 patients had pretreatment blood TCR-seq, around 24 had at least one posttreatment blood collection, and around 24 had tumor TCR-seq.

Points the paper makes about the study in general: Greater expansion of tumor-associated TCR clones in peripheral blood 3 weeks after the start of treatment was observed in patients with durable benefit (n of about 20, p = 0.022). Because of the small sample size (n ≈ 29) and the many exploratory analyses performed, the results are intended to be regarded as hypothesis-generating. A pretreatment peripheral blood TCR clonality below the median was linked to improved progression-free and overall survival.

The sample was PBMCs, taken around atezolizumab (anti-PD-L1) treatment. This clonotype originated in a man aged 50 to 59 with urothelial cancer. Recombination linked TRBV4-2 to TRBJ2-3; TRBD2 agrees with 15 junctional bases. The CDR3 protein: CASSQPGLAGGSTDTQYF. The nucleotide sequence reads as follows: TGTGCCAGCAGCCAACCGGGACTAGCGGGGGGTAGCACAGATACGCAGTATTTT.